This TCR beta chain was identified in a study of blood T cell repertoires in COVID-19. Background on the study: The samples span acute and convalescent COVID-19 from the United States, Italy and Spain. The cDNA or gDNA used as material had been derived from T cells, B-cell-depleted T cells, or PBMCs.

Authors' methods: Amplified reference gene primers provided the basis for estimating nucleated cell counts. The repertoire was sequenced with immunoSEQ multiplex PCR; TCRdb's copy has only in-frame clones and lacks some. V, J and clone size reflect that table, while D and trimming were determined from the DNA. The sample includes 35,000 to 50,000 clones, 70% to 85% of them seen just once. Per the germline V gene, CDR1 is MNHEY and CDR2 is SVGAGI. Deletions cut 8 bases from V and 0 bases from J, with 9 bases between. This CDR3 has 13 amino acids. The source of this sequence is a human donor with acute or convalescent COVID-19. The donor label of this sample is uncertain. This chain links TRBV6-5 with TRBJ2-3; D may be TRBD2 (7 bases). Sequenced input: peripheral blood. The CDR3 nucleotides are TGTGCCAGCGGGGGGGCTAGCACAGATACGCAGTATTTT. Residues: CASGGASTDTQYF.